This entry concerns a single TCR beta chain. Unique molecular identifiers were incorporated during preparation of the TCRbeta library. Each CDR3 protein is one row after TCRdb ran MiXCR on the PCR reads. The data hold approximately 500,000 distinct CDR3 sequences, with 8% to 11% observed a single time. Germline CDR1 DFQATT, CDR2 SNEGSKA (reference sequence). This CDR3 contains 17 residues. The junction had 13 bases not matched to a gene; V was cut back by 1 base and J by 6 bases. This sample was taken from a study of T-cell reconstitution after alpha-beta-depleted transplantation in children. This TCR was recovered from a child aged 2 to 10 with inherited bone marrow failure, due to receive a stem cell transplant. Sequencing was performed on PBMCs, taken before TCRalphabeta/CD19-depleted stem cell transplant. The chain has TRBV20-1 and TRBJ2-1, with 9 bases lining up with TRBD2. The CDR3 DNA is TGCAGTGCTAGAGGTTTTAGCGGGAGAGGTATATTCAATGAGCAGTTCTTC. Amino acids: CSARGFSGRGIFNEQFF.